The TCR beta chain described here comes from a study of T-cell memory formation after mild COVID-19. Via MiXCR, TCRdb re-called the 5' RACE reads, giving one row per CDR3 protein. The data contain 65,000 to 90,000 distinct CDR3 sequences, around 13% of them singletons. V lost 0 bases, J lost 1 base, and 9 bases lay in between. Germline V gene lookup returns CDR1 LNHNV and CDR2 YYDKDF (reference sequence). The CDR3 spans 15 residues. This clonotype was observed at least ten times. Its specificity is unknown. Findings and caveats of the study: Among CD4+ contracting clones, most were CM and EM, and CD8+ ones EMRA.

The sample taken for sequencing was PBMCs or a T cell subset sorted from them (not recorded which). The receptor was isolated from a man younger than 35 who had mild COVID-19 (a few samples of this study predate the infection). Cell type and time point are not known. The chain carries TRBV15 and TRBJ2-5; unclear D gene. In DNA, the CDR3 is TGTGCCACCAGCAGAGATCGGCGGCCCCAAGAGACCCAGTACTTC. As protein: CATSRDRRPQETQYF.